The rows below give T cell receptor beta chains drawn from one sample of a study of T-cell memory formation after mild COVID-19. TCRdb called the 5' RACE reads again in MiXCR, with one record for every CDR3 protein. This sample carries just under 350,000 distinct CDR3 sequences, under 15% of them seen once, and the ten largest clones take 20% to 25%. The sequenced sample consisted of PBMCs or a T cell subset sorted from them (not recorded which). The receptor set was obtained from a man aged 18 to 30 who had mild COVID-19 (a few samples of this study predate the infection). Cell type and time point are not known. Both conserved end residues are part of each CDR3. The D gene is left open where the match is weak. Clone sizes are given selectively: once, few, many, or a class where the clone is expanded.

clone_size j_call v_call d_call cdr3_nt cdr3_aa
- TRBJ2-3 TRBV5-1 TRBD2 TGCGCCAGCAGCCCCGGGGGGTGGGGCACAGATACGCGGTATTTT CASSPGGWGTDTRYF
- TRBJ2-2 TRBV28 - TGTGCCAGCAGCACAGCTAGCGAGGGATTGGTGGACACCGGGGAGCTGTTTTTT CASSTASEGLVDTGELFF
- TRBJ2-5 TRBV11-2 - TGTGCCAGCAGCTTCGGCGCGGTTCAAGAGACCCAGTACTTC CASSFGAVQETQYF
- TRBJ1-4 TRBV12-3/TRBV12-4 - TGTGCCAGCAAGTGGACAACTAATGAAAAACTGTTTTTT CASKWTTNEKLFF
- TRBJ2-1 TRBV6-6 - TGTGCCAGCAGTTTCGGGGACAATGAGCAGTTCTTC CASSFGDNEQFF
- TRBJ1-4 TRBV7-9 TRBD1 TGTGCCAGCAGCAGGACAGGGAATATCGGTGAAAAACTTTTTTTT CASSRTGNIGEKLFF
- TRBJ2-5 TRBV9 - TGTGCCAGCAGCCTCGGGATGGAGGAGACCCAGTACTTC CASSLGMEETQYF
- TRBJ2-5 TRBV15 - TGTGCCACCAGCAGATTCAACCAAGAGACCCAGTACTTC CATSRFNQETQYF
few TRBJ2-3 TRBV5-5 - TGTGCCAGTTCGAGGGGCAGGACAGATACGCAGTATTTT CASSRGRTDTQYF
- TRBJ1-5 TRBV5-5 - TGTGCCAGCAGCTTGGGCAGGGACAATCAGCCCCAGCATTTT CASSLGRDNQPQHF
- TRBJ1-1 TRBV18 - TGTGCCAGCTCACCACCACAGGGCCGGGGGGCTGAAGCTTTCTTT CASSPPQGRGAEAFF
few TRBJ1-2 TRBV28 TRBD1 TGTGCCAGCACCAGGGACAGCAGCTCTAACTATGGCTACACCTTC CASTRDSSSNYGYTF
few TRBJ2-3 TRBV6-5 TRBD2 TGTGCCAGCAGTCGACTAGCGGGGGAGGGTGGTACGCAGTATTTT CASSRLAGEGGTQYF
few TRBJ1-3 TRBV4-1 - TGCGCCAGCAGCCAAGGCGGGGGGGGTTACCTAAACACCATATATTTT CASSQGGGGYLNTIYF
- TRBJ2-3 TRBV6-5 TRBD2 TGTGCCAGCAGCAACGGGAGGATACCCACAGATACGCAGTATTTT CASSNGRIPTDTQYF
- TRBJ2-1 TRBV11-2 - TGTGCCAGCTCCAGCCGGCCAGGGGTCCACAATGAGCAGTTCTTC CASSSRPGVHNEQFF
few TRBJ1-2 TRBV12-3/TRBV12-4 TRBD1 TGTGCCAGCAGCCGCGGACAGGGGCATGGCTACACCTTC CASSRGQGHGYTF
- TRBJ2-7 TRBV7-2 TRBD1 TGTGCCAGCAGCACTAGCGGGGACAGGGGGCGAGCTGGGCAGTACTTC CASSTSGDRGRAGQYF
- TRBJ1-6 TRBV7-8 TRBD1 TGTGCCAGCAGCTGGGGGCAGGGGGCAGTTTCACCCCTCCACTTT CASSWGQGAVSPLHF
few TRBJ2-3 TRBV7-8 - TGTGCCAGCAGCTTATTCGAGGGAATGGGTACGCAGTATTTT CASSLFEGMGTQYF
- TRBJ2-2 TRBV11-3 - TGTGCCAGCAGCTCCAGGACCCGAAAGTGGGCCGGGGAGCTGTTTTTT CASSSRTRKWAGELFF
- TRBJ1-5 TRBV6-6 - TGTGCCAGCAGTTACGGGTTAGCAAATCAGCCCCAGCATTTT CASSYGLANQPQHF
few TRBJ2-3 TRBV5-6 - TGTGCCAGCAGCATTCTGGGCAGAGACACAGATACGCAGTATTTT CASSILGRDTDTQYF
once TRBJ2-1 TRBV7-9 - TGTGCCAGCAGTACAGCGGATCACTGGACTAATGAGCAGTTCTTC CASSTADHWTNEQFF
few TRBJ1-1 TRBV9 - TGTGCCAGCAGGCGGGGTGGGGCGGGGGACACTGAAGCTTTCTTT CASRRGGAGDTEAFF
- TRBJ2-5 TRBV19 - TGTGCCAGTAGTATTTCTGAAGCGGCGAAGGGGACCCAGTACTTC CASSISEAAKGTQYF
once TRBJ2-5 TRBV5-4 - TGTGCCAGCAGCGGCCGACGGGGCCAAGAGACCCAGTACTTC CASSGRRGQETQYF
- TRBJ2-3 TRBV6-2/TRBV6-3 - TGTGCCAGCAGCCGACAAAACACAGATACGCAGTATTTT CASSRQNTDTQYF
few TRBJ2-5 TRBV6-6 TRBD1 TGTGCCAGCACCAAGGGGGACAGGGGGCGAGAGACCCAGTACTTC CASTKGDRGRETQYF
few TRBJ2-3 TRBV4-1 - TGCGCCAGCAGCTATAGGCAGGCAGATACGCAGTATTTT CASSYRQADTQYF
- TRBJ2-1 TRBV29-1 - TGCAGCCCTATCCTACCGGGTAACAATGAGCAGTTCTTC CSPILPGNNEQFF
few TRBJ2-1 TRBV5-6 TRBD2 TGTGCCAGCAGCCCGACTAGCGGCCTATACAATGAGCAGTTCTTC CASSPTSGLYNEQFF
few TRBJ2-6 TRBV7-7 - TGTGCCAGCAGCTCCGGGAACTCTGGGGCCAACGTCCTGACTTTC CASSSGNSGANVLTF
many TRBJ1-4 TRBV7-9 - TGTGCCAGCAGCTTAGGAGGCTCCTGGGGTGAAAAACTGTTTTTT CASSLGGSWGEKLFF
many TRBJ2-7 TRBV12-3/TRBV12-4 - TGTGCCAGCAGTTTCTTCGCGGGGACCAGAAACGAGCAGTACTTC CASSFFAGTRNEQYF
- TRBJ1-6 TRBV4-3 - TGCGCCAGCAGCCAAGATCCACTGCGTAATTCACCCCTCCACTTT CASSQDPLRNSPLHF
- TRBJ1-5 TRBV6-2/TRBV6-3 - TGTGCCAGCAGTTACCCGGGGGCACAGCCCCAGCATTTT CASSYPGAQPQHF
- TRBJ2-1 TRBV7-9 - TGTGCCAGCAGCTCGGTGCGGTACAATGAGCAGTTCTTC CASSSVRYNEQFF
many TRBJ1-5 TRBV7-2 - TGTGCCAGCAGTCCGGAGGGCAGGCCAAGGCAGCCCCAGCATTTT CASSPEGRPRQPQHF
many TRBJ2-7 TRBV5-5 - TGTGCCAGCAGCTTGACAGCTTACGAGCAGTACTTC CASSLTAYEQYF
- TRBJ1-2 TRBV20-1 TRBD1 TGCAGTGCTAGAGCGGGACAGGGTTTTGGCTACACCTTC CSARAGQGFGYTF
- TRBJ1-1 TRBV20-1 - TGCAGTGCTATGGGGCATCGAGATGAAGCTTTCTTT CSAMGHRDEAFF
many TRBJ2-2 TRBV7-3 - TGTGCCAGCAGCTTATCGGGGGCGAACACCGGGGAGCTGTTTTTT CASSLSGANTGELFF
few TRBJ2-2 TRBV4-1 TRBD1 TGCGCCAGCAGCCCCCGGGACAGGGACACCGGGGAGCTGTTTTTT CASSPRDRDTGELFF
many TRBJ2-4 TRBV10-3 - TGTGCCATCAGTGATGGGGCCAGCGGGAACATTCAGTACTTC CAISDGASGNIQYF
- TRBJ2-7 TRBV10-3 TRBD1 TGTGCCCTCAGCGCCGGGACAGGGCCTAGGCCCTACGAGCAGTACTTC CALSAGTGPRPYEQYF
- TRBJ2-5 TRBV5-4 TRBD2 TGTGCCAGCAGCTTGGAGGCTAGCGGGGGGGCCCTAGAGACCCAGTACTTC CASSLEASGGALETQYF
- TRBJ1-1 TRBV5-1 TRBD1 TGCGCCAGCAGCCTACGGCAGGGGGAGGCTGAAGCTTTCTTT CASSLRQGEAEAFF
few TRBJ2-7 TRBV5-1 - TGCGCCAGCAGCTTGGCCGAGGGTTACGAGCAGTACTTC CASSLAEGYEQYF
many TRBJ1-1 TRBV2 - TGTGCCAGCAGTGAATTGGCGAACACTGAAGCTTTCTTT CASSELANTEAFF
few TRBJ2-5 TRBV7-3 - TGTGCCAGCAGCCCTAATGCCGGGGGTGAGACCCAGTACTTC CASSPNAGGETQYF
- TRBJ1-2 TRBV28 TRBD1 TGTGCCAGCACCACAGGGGGCGCCGCTGGCTACACCTTC CASTTGGAAGYTF
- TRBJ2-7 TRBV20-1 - TGCAGTGCTAGGAGGCCGCGCTCCTACGAGCAGTACTTC CSARRPRSYEQYF